This paragraph covers one T cell receptor (beta chain) sequence. Its antigen is unknown. The sample comes from a study of identical twins. Study observations and caveats: Beta out-of-frame sequences showed weaker excess twin sharing.

With 0 bases clipped from V and 3 bases from J, the junction kept 11 bases outside the gene matches. The CDR3 contains 17 residues. Per germline, CDR1 SGHRS and CDR2 YFSETQ. In TCRdb, the 5' RACE reads were re-called with MiXCR into one record per CDR3 protein. The table includes some 790,000 distinct CDR3 sequences, about 18% detected once. This sample was also put to use in a study of T cells expressing NK-cell markers. That investigation notes: Of eight sequenced donors, seven were HCMV-seropositive and one HCMV-seronegative. NKG2C+ dominant clonotypes from over five donors made up about 1.0-7.5% of CD8+ T cells.

This chain joins TRBV5-1 and TRBJ2-7; 8 bases are shared with TRBD2. Sequencing input: PBMCs. This receptor was obtained from a woman under 30 in good health. The CDR3 region has the DNA TGCGCCAGCAGCTTGGGTTTTAGTAGCGGGATCCTCTACGAGCAGTACTTC. This gives the protein CASSLGFSSGILYEQYF.